This entry concerns a single TCR beta chain. Living in about two dozen US areas, the participants were between roughly 18 and 90 years of age. Resolution of symptoms, clearance, or two negative PCRs was present in recovered Cohort 3 donors. This CDR3 has 13 residues. Trimming left V 0 bases short and J 2 bases short, with 5 bases between. The germline CDR1 and CDR2 sequences are SGHDN and FVKESK. In the authors' workflow: From reference gene primer amplification, estimates of nucleated cell counts were derived. Measured with immunoSEQ multiplex PCR; TCRdb has only the in-frame clones, and not every one. From that table come the V and J calls and clone size; the DNA was used to work out D and trimming. Among 190,000 or so clones listed, 86% were seen once. This sample was included in a study of blood T cell repertoires in COVID-19.

The genes are TRBV14 and TRBJ2-7; no definite D call. This clonotype was sampled from a woman in her thirties who had recovered from COVID-19. Sequenced: PBMCs or T cells enriched from blood (not recorded which). Here the CDR3 DNA reads TGTGCCAGCAGCCAAGACCTTACCTACGAGCAGTACTTC. It is translated as CASSQDLTYEQYF.